This T cell receptor beta chain stems from a study of T cell responses to AZD1222 COVID-19 vaccine. V dropped 6 bases and J dropped 6 bases, with 12 bases sitting between them. The CDR3 is made up of 13 amino acids. The germline V gene has CDR1 MNHEY and CDR2 SMNVEV (reference sequence). Sequencing was performed with immunoSEQ multiplex PCR; in TCRdb, only in-frame clones are kept and a portion is missing. Of 89,000 or so clones in the sample, 88% were seen once. The V gene is TRBV27, the J gene TRBJ1-5; D is unclear. The source material was peripheral blood, sampled on day 0 of AZD1222 vaccination. This receptor was obtained from an adult in good health. The DNA for the CDR3 is TGTGCCAGCAGATCGGTGGTTGGTCAGCCCCAGCATTTT. Translation: CASRSVVGQPQHF.